One sample yielded the 30 T cell receptor beta chains listed below, sequenced in a study of radiation and T cells in renal cell carcinoma. Repertoires were generated with immunoSEQ multiplex PCR, while TCRdb's copy carries only in-frame clones and drops some. Among 100,000 to 150,000 clones listed, around 81% were seen once. Time point meaning: blood 2 weeks post-SBRT. Treatment meaning: 15 Gy SBRT to primary tumor, nephrectomy 4 weeks later. Specimen: blood, collected from a patient whose treatment included radiotherapy and nephrectomy. These receptors were obtained from a man between 50 and 59 years old with renal cell carcinoma.

The chain recombines TRBV5-6 with TRBJ1-2; 10 positions match TRBD1. Germline V gene data show CDR1 as SGHDT and CDR2 as YYEEEE. The CDR3 sequence is 15 residues long. Trimming cost V 1 base and J 5 bases; bases outside gene matches: 5. The CDR3 protein is CASSLTRDRGYGYTF. CDR3 in DNA: TGTGCCAGCAGCTTGACCCGGGACAGGGGTTATGGCTACACCTTC.

The V call is TRBV7-9, the J call TRBJ1-1; maybe TRBD1 (6 bases). V gave up 7 bases and J gave up 4 bases, with 22 bases separating them. The CDR3 consists of 16 residues. Germline values: CDR1 SEHNR, CDR2 FQNEAQ (reference sequence). The CDR3 nucleotides are TGTGCCAGCAACCCCCGTAAACGGGGGCTGGGCACTGAAGCTTTCTTT. It is translated as CASNPRKRGLGTEAFF.

V is TRBV9 and J is TRBJ1-3, with D hard to call. The germline V gene has CDR1 SGDLS and CDR2 YYNGEE. The CDR3 is made up of 15 amino acids. V was trimmed by 3 bases and J by 0 bases, leaving 10 bases between them. CDR3 protein: CASSERVDSGNTIYF. The CDR3 nucleotides read TGTGCCAGCAGCGAGAGAGTTGACTCTGGAAACACCATATATTTT.

The chain couples TRBV28 to TRBJ2-7; D is undetermined. The CDR3 is 13 residues long. V gave up 1 base and J gave up 10 bases, with 14 bases separating them. CDR1 and CDR2 from the germline V gene are MDHEN and SYDVKM. The CDR3 coding sequence is TGTGCCAGCAGTTTATATACGGAAACGAGCCAGTACTTC. It translates to CASSLYTETSQYF.

This rearrangement joins TRBV5-4 to TRBJ1-1; D unclear. CDR3 length: 13 residues. Trimming cost V 2 bases and J 1 base, with 6 bases left between them. Germline assignment: CDR1 SGHNT and CDR2 YYREEE (reference sequence). In DNA, the CDR3 is TGTGCCAGCAGCTTCCGACCGAACACTGAAGCTTTCTTT. The encoded protein is CASSFRPNTEAFF.

This clone occurred a few times. The J gene is TRBJ1-1, the V gene TRBV2; no clear D gene. V dropped 10 bases and J dropped 0 bases, with 9 bases sitting between them. The CDR3 contains 12 residues. Germline V gene sequence: CDR1 SNHLY, CDR2 FYNNEI. The CDR3 sequence is CATTAMNTEAFF. The CDR3 DNA follows: TGTGCCACCACCGCAATGAACACTGAAGCTTTCTTT.

The chain employs TRBV28 and TRBJ2-7; D gene unclear. Per the germline V gene, CDR1 is MDHEN and CDR2 is SYDVKM. The CDR3 totals 13 residues. Deletions cut 5 bases from V and 3 bases from J, with 11 bases between. The CDR3 is CASSPRQIYEQYF. CDR3 nucleotides: TGTGCCAGCAGTCCCCGACAAATCTACGAGCAGTACTTC.

Only one count was recorded for this clone. This chain links TRBV4-3 with TRBJ2-2; possible D gene TRBD1, 6 bases. Germline V gene lookup returns CDR1 LGHNA and CDR2 YSLEER. The V end was cut by 0 bases, the J end by 4 bases, with 15 bases between. The CDR3 is 17 amino acids. The CDR3 DNA sequence: TGCGCCAGCAGCCAAGATGGTAGGGGGTTGCTCACCGGGGAGCTGTTTTTT. It specifies CASSQDGRGLLTGELFF.

The V and J genes are TRBV30 and TRBJ2-1, with 8 nucleotides matching TRBD2. J lost 2 bases, V lost 2 bases, and 5 bases had no gene match. CDR1 is GTSNPN and CDR2 is SVGIG in the germline V gene (reference sequence). The CDR3 covers 15 residues. CDR3 region: CAWSSHSGAYNEQFF. The CDR3 DNA sequence: TGTGCCTGGAGTTCCCATAGCGGGGCCTACAATGAGCAGTTCTTC.

This CDR3 reads CASSLFASTDTQYF. Here the CDR3 DNA reads TGCGCCAGCAGCTTGTTTGCTAGCACAGATACGCAGTATTTT. The gene calls are TRBV5-1 and TRBJ2-3; D gene unclear. Trimming cost V 1 base and J 0 bases, with 6 bases left between them. The germline V gene encodes CDR1 SGHRS and CDR2 YFSETQ. The CDR3 runs to 14 residues.

A remark on this clone: A much larger clone is a single base away; this may be a read error. The rearrangement links TRBV6-1 to TRBJ2-5; perhaps TRBD2 as D (7 bases). Trimming shortened V by 8 bases and J by 5 bases, and 18 bases separated the two germline ends. This CDR3 is 14 amino acids long. Germline V gives CDR1 MNHNS, CDR2 SASEGT. CDR3 protein: CASGGRGGAETQYF. CDR3 DNA sequence: TGTGCCAGCGGGGGGAGGGGGGGGGCGGAGACCCAGTACTTC.

The chain carries TRBV6-1 and TRBJ2-1; 7 bases are shared with TRBD2. CDR1 is MNHNS and CDR2 is SASEGT in the germline V gene. The CDR3 covers 15 residues. J gave up 6 bases and V 2 bases, and 7 bases lay outside the gene matches. CDR3: CASSESVGLFNEQFF. The DNA of the CDR3 is TGTGCCAGCAGTGAATCTGTGGGACTATTCAATGAGCAGTTCTTC.

The J gene is TRBJ2-3, the V gene TRBV30; 10 nucleotides agree with TRBD2. Germline-derived CDR1 and CDR2 are GTSNPN and SVGIG (reference sequence). J gave up 0 bases and V 5 bases, and 2 bases lay outside the gene matches. There are 14 residues in the CDR3. The DNA for the CDR3 is TGTGCCTGGCAGACTAGCGGGAGCACAGATACGCAGTATTTT. Translating it yields CAWQTSGSTDTQYF.

The chain employs TRBV9 and TRBJ2-7; the match to TRBD1 covers 9 bases. Per the germline V gene, CDR1 is SGDLS and CDR2 is YYNGEE. CDR3 length: 16 amino acids. The V gene end was trimmed by 0 bases and the J gene end by 7 bases; junction bases not matched to a gene: 11. As DNA, the CDR3 is TGTGCCAGCAGCGTAGGTGTGAGACAGGGGGTTGGGGAGCAGTACTTC. Translation gives CASSVGVRQGVGEQYF.

The rearrangement links TRBV29-1 to TRBJ2-2; D is unresolved. Trimming removed 3 bases from V and 1 base from J, with 6 bases in between. Germline lookup yields CDR1 SQVTM and CDR2 ANQGSEA. CDR3 length: 13 amino acids. CDR3 region: CSVDYWNTGELFF. The CDR3 DNA sequence: TGCAGCGTTGATTATTGGAACACCGGGGAGCTGTTTTTT.

The chain has TRBV5-6 and TRBJ1-2; D possibly corresponds to TRBD1 (5 bases). Germline lookup yields CDR1 SGHDT and CDR2 YYEEEE. The CDR3 covers 14 residues. V lost 2 bases to trimming and J lost 4 bases, with 12 bases between them. CDR3 sequence: CASSLPDSVYGYTF. The CDR3 DNA follows: TGTGCCAGCAGCTTACCAGACAGCGTCTATGGCTACACCTTC.

This chain connects TRBV19 to TRBJ1-4; D is unresolved. Germline V gene data show CDR1 as LNHDA and CDR2 as SQIVND (reference sequence). V was shortened by 6 bases and J by 8 bases, with 13 bases between the two germline ends. The CDR3 extends over 13 amino acids. CDR3 in amino acids: CASSPSSGEKLFF. CDR3 in DNA: TGTGCCAGTAGCCCCTCGAGTGGGGAAAAACTGTTTTTT.

V gene TRBV5-1 combines with J gene TRBJ2-2; 11 bases line up with TRBD1. This CDR3 has 16 residues. From germline, CDR1 is SGHRS and CDR2 YFSETQ. Trimming took 3 bases from V and 9 from J; bases not matched to a gene: 10. The CDR3 loop is CASSSGQGAMVRELFF. DNA of the CDR3: TGCGCCAGCAGCTCCGGACAGGGGGCGATGGTACGGGAGCTGTTTTTT.

The chain links TRBV4-3 to TRBJ2-3, with D perhaps being TRBD1 or TRBD2 (6 bases each). V was trimmed by 0 bases and J by 0 bases, leaving 16 bases between them. The germline gives CDR1 LGHNA, CDR2 YSLEER. CDR3 length: 18 amino acids. CDR3 DNA: TGCGCCAGCAGCCAAGATCCCCCTGGGGGGCGTAGCACAGATACGCAGTATTTT. This encodes CASSQDPPGGRSTDTQYF.

The sample holds many counts of this clone. The V and J genes are TRBV29-1 and TRBJ2-3, with a weak D call TRBD2 (5 bases). The V gene's germline CDR1 is SQVTM and CDR2 ANQGSEA. The CDR3 covers 12 residues. Deletions cut 7 bases from V and 7 bases from J, with 15 bases between. CDR3 amino acids: CSAAFPGNTQYF. CDR3 coding DNA: TGCAGCGCCGCCTTTCCGGGAAATACGCAGTATTTT.

V usage is TRBV2 and J usage is TRBJ1-5; D is possibly TRBD1 (6 bases). V lost 7 bases and J 0 bases, leaving 10 bases between the germline ends. Germline V gene lookup returns CDR1 SNHLY and CDR2 FYNNEI. The CDR3 extends over 14 amino acids. CDR3 protein: CASTQQGSNQPQHF. Here the CDR3 DNA reads TGTGCCAGCACCCAACAGGGTAGCAATCAGCCCCAGCATTTT.

V gene TRBV7-3 combines with J gene TRBJ1-5, with D unclear. Germline V gene lookup returns CDR1 SGHTA and CDR2 FQGTGA. Trimming removed 0 bases at V and 5 bases at J, with 5 bases between. This CDR3 has 13 amino acids. CDR3 coding DNA: TGTGCCAGCAGCTTAACATCGGATCAGCCCCAGCATTTT. It codes for CASSLTSDQPQHF. Based on the CDR3 plus reference TRBV7-3 and TRBJ1-5, the full variable domain is GAGVSQTPSNKVTEKGKYVELRCDPISGHTALYWYRQSLGQGPEFLIYFQGTGAADDSGLPNDRFFAVRPEGSVSTLKIQRTERGDSAVYLCASSLTSDQPQHFGDGTRLSIL.

This chain joins TRBV4-1 and TRBJ2-1; 16 bases are shared with TRBD2. V lost 3 bases, J lost 8 bases, and 13 bases stayed unmatched. Germline values: CDR1 MGHRA, CDR2 YSYEKL. The CDR3 length is 19 residues. Written as DNA, the CDR3 is TGCGCCAGCAGCCACCCGACATTTACCGGGACTAGCGGGAGGGATGAGCAGTTCTTC. Encoded protein: CASSHPTFTGTSGRDEQFF.

The V call is TRBV19, the J call TRBJ1-3; 10 bases align to TRBD1. Germline CDR1 is LNHDA and CDR2 is SQIVND (reference sequence). The CDR3 is made up of 14 amino acids. V shed 7 bases, J shed 3 bases, and the junction held 3 bases outside the gene matches. The CDR3 loop reads CASTRTGGGNTIYF. CDR3 in DNA: TGTGCCAGTACCAGGACAGGGGGTGGAAACACCATATATTTT.

This clone was seen more than once but under ten times. The rearrangement links TRBV10-3 to TRBJ2-7; 10 nucleotides agree with TRBD2. The trim removed 7 bases at V and 3 bases at J, leaving 6 bases unmatched. CDR3 length: 14 residues. Germline CDR1 and CDR2: ENHRY and SYGVKD. DNA of the CDR3: TGTGCCATCACCGCTAGCGGGGGCCACTACGAGCAGTACTTC. Amino acids: CAITASGGHYEQYF.

The chain recombines TRBV20-1 with TRBJ2-1; possible D gene TRBD1, 6 bases. This CDR3 region has 11 residues. Germline lookup yields CDR1 DFQATT and CDR2 SNEGSKA (reference sequence). Trimming removed 1 base from V and 10 bases from J, with 8 bases in between. The CDR3 protein is CSARGGREQFF. The CDR3 DNA reads TGCAGTGCTAGAGGGGGGCGGGAGCAGTTCTTC.

Here the CDR3 DNA reads TGTGCCAGCAGTACCGTTGGGGGGTGGACAGATACGCAGTATTTT. It translates to CASSTVGGWTDTQYF. J is TRBJ2-3 and V is TRBV28; D is perhaps TRBD2 (6 bases). The ends were cut back, 5 bases at V and 3 bases at J, with 15 bases in the middle. The CDR3 has 15 residues. Germline CDR1 and CDR2: MDHEN and SYDVKM.

This clone was observed a single time. The chain is built from TRBV9 and TRBJ2-2; 8 nucleotides agree with TRBD2. The CDR3 consists of 14 residues. V shed 7 bases, J shed 4 bases, and the junction held 6 bases outside the gene matches. Germline V CDR1 and CDR2: SGDLS, YYNGEE. The CDR3 region is CASSRLATTGELFF. DNA of the CDR3: TGTGCCAGCTCTCGACTAGCGACCACCGGGGAGCTGTTTTTT.

The chain carries TRBV6-6 and TRBJ1-4, with 8 bases matching TRBD1. In germline, CDR1 is MNHNY, CDR2 SVGAGI (reference sequence). The CDR3 spans 14 residues. The V and J ends lost 5 bases and 4 bases, in that order; junction bases with no gene match: 3. The CDR3 region is CASSRDRLNEKLFF. CDR3 bases: TGTGCCAGCAGTAGGGACAGGCTTAATGAAAAACTGTTTTTT.

The chain is built from TRBV27 and TRBJ2-7; D call uncertain. Germline CDR1 and CDR2: MNHEY and SMNVEV (reference sequence). CDR3 size: 12 residues. Deletions cut 8 bases from V and 5 bases from J, with 13 bases between. CDR3 residues: CASLPMADEQYF. CDR3 sequence (DNA): TGTGCCAGCCTTCCTATGGCTGACGAGCAGTACTTC.